The clone carrying this T cell receptor beta chain appeared a single time. The data are from a study of cytomegalovirus exposure and HLA in healthy donors. The PCR employed 60 Vbeta primers together with 13 Jbeta primers. Profiling relied on immunoSEQ multiplex PCR, and the TCRdb table lists in-frame clones only, not all of them. The sample includes 250,000 to 300,000 clones, around four fifths of them seen just once. Unmatched junction bases numbered 8, after V lost 5 bases and J lost 4 bases. The CDR3 is made up of 15 amino acids. Germline loops: CDR1 MDHEN, CDR2 SYDVKM. The receptor's source is a middle-aged woman in good health and CMV-seropositive. This chain connects TRBV28 to TRBJ2-5; 9 bases line up with TRBD1. Sequencing was carried out using PBMCs. The CDR3 reads CASSNKDRGLETQYF. The CDR3 DNA is TGTGCCAGCAGTAACAAGGACAGGGGACTAGAGACCCAGTACTTC.